The 3 T cell receptor beta chains presented below share a single source sample, sequenced in a study of cytomegalovirus exposure and HLA in healthy donors. 60 Vbeta and 13 Jbeta primers were used in PCR. Method: immunoSEQ multiplex PCR; TCRdb's copy keeps in-frame clones and lacks some. The sample records under 200,000 clones, over 75% being singletons. Sequencing was performed on PBMCs. Receptors were obtained from a human donor in good health.

The rearrangement uses TRBV15 and TRBJ1-2; D uncertain. The V gene lost 4 bases and the J gene lost 4 bases, with 10 bases spanning the gap. From germline, CDR1 is LNHNV and CDR2 YYDKDF (reference sequence). The CDR3 runs to 13 residues. CDR3 coding DNA: TGTGCCACCAGCACGACCGGAGTCTATGGCTACACCTTC. Its protein product is CATSTTGVYGYTF.

This chain connects TRBV19 to TRBJ2-2; a weak D match, TRBD2 (6 bases). V lost 6 bases, J lost 5 bases, and 10 bases lay in between. Germline loops: CDR1 LNHDA, CDR2 SQIVND (reference sequence). CDR3 length: 13 residues. The DNA for the CDR3 is TGTGCCAGTAGGGGCGGAGGGACCGGGGAGCTGTTTTTT. Translating gives CASRGGGTGELFF.

The rearrangement links TRBV6-6 to TRBJ1-2; D is unresolved. V lost 8 bases to trimming and J lost 6 bases, with 10 bases between them. The length of the CDR3 is 11 residues. Germline V gene lookup returns CDR1 MNHNY and CDR2 SVGAGI (reference sequence). In DNA, the CDR3 is TGTGCCAGCCGAGGGTCGGATGGCTACACCTTC. It specifies CASRGSDGYTF.